The entry below describes one T cell receptor beta chain. This entry is derived from a study of control samples from healthy donors and cancer patients. Here immunoSEQ multiplex PCR was the method, and the copy in TCRdb shows in-frame clones only, minus some. The sample comprises roughly 41,000 clones, about 94% of which are singletons, and 20% to 30% rests with the top ten. V was cut by 0 bases and J by 3 bases, with 6 bases left in between. Germline CDR1 is GTSNPN and CDR2 is SVGIG (reference sequence). This CDR3 is built from 12 residues. The sample comprised blood. The TCR originated in a man aged 60 to 75 in good health. The chain employs TRBV30 and TRBJ2-7, with D uncertain. In nucleotides, the CDR3 is TGTGCCTGGAGTGTCGGCGGCTACGAGCAGTACTTC. Its protein is CAWSVGGYEQYF.